This is a list of T cell receptor beta chains from one sample in a study of T cell responses to AZD1222 COVID-19 vaccine. Clones were read by immunoSEQ multiplex PCR, and TCRdb kept only the in-frame ones, dropping some. The repertoire holds 80,000 to 90,000 clones, with about 88% as singletons. The sample in question was peripheral blood, obtained 28 days after the second AZD1222 dose. Receptors were obtained from an adult who received the AZD1222 COVID-19 vaccine. Each CDR3 is given with its conserved first and last residue. Each record gives: D gene, V gene, clone size, J gene, CDR3 protein, CDR3 DNA. The D gene is left open where the match is weak. Size is omitted from some rows. Given values are once, few, many or a class for expanded clones.

>-|TRBV10-3|-|TRBJ1-5
CAIRPIDLMPQHF
TGTGCCATCCGTCCGATAGATCTGATGCCCCAGCATTTT
>-|TRBV6-5|-|TRBJ1-2
CASTGRGNGYTF
TGTGCCAGCACGGGCAGGGGAAATGGCTACACCTTC
>-|TRBV12-3/TRBV12-4|-|TRBJ1-2
CASSFRRVDGYTF
TGTGCCAGCAGTTTCCGCAGGGTCGACGGCTACACCTTC
>TRBD2|TRBV27|-|TRBJ2-3
CASKRGVTDTQYF
TGTGCCAGCAAGCGGGGGGTCACAGATACGCAGTATTTT
>-|TRBV15|-|TRBJ2-7
CATSRDLEWDEQYF
TGTGCCACCAGCAGAGATCTGGAGTGGGACGAGCAGTACTTC
>-|TRBV11-1|-|TRBJ2-7
CASSSRGGSSYEQYF
TGTGCCAGCAGCTCCCGCGGGGGCAGCTCCTACGAGCAGTACTTC
>-|TRBV5-4|-|TRBJ1-1
CASSSQALNTEAFF
TGTGCCAGCAGCTCTCAGGCCCTGAACACTGAAGCTTTCTTT
>-|TRBV30|-|TRBJ1-2
CAWVQGTDGYTF
TGTGCCTGGGTTCAGGGGACGGATGGCTACACCTTC
>TRBD1|TRBV6-5|-|TRBJ1-3
CASSLDRRYSGNTIYF
TGTGCCAGCAGTTTGGACAGGCGATACTCTGGAAACACCATATATTTT
>-|TRBV3-1/TRBV3-2|-|TRBJ1-2
CASSQDGGVGYTF
TGTGCCAGCAGCCAAGATGGAGGGGTCGGCTACACCTTC
>-|TRBV6-5|-|TRBJ1-1
CASMPRLMNTEAFF
TGTGCCAGCATGCCAAGACTTATGAACACTGAAGCTTTCTTT
>-|TRBV4-1|once|TRBJ2-7
CASSQVEGQEQYF
TGCGCCAGCAGCCAAGTAGAAGGGCAGGAGCAGTACTTC
>TRBD2|TRBV14|-|TRBJ2-1
CASSPGGESYNEQFF
TGTGCCAGCAGCCCGGGGGGTGAGTCCTACAATGAGCAGTTCTTC
>TRBD1|TRBV6-5|-|TRBJ2-1
CASRLGTGNNEQFF
TGTGCCAGCAGACTAGGGACAGGTAACAATGAGCAGTTCTTC
>-|TRBV7-2|-|TRBJ2-2
CASSLAGVGTGELFF
TGTGCCAGCAGCCTTGCAGGGGTAGGCACCGGGGAGCTGTTTTTT
>-|TRBV30|-|TRBJ1-2
CVASLNYGYTF
TGTGTGGCCTCCCTCAACTATGGCTACACCTTC
>-|TRBV30|-|TRBJ1-3
CAWTEGGNTIYF
TGTGCCTGGACTGAGGGGGGAAACACCATATATTTT
>-|TRBV7-9|-|TRBJ2-5
CASSEGGLGRETQYF
TGTGCCAGCAGCGAGGGGGGCCTAGGGAGGGAGACCCAGTACTTC
>TRBD1|TRBV19|-|TRBJ2-7
CASSIAGTGGGEQYF
TGTGCCAGTAGTATAGCGGGGACAGGGGGCGGCGAGCAGTACTTC
>-|TRBV30|-|TRBJ2-7
CAWSVPCEQYF
TGTGCCTGGAGTGTACCGTGCGAGCAGTACTTC
>-|TRBV5-8|-|TRBJ1-5
CASIFTPYSNQPQHF
TGTGCCAGCATCTTCACCCCTTATAGCAATCAGCCCCAGCATTTT
>-|TRBV12-3/TRBV12-4|-|TRBJ2-5
CASRPTGETQYF
TGTGCCAGCAGGCCCACAGGAGAGACCCAGTACTTC
>-|TRBV7-9|few|TRBJ1-2
CASSLEGFYGYTF
TGTGCCAGCAGCTTAGAGGGATTCTATGGCTACACCTTC
>TRBD2|TRBV7-2|-|TRBJ2-7
CASSLVGGGITYEQYF
TGTGCCAGCAGCTTAGTCGGCGGGGGAATCACCTACGAGCAGTACTTC
>-|TRBV11-2|once|TRBJ2-4
CASSLLLQGGKNIQYF
TGTGCCAGCAGCTTACTTCTGCAGGGGGGCAAAAACATTCAGTACTTC
>TRBD2|TRBV4-2|-|TRBJ2-1
CASSQESSGTYNEQFF
TGTGCCAGCAGCCAAGAATCGAGCGGGACTTACAATGAGCAGTTCTTC
>TRBD1|TRBV19|once|TRBJ1-1
CASSPGDRKNTEAFF
TGTGCCAGTAGTCCTGGGGACAGGAAGAACACTGAAGCTTTCTTT
>-|TRBV4-1|-|TRBJ1-1
CASSQAGEQRYTEAFF
TGCGCCAGCAGCCAAGCAGGGGAACAACGGTACACTGAAGCTTTCTTT
>-|TRBV27|-|TRBJ2-2
CASRALGGRRTGELFF
TGTGCCAGCAGAGCCCTGGGGGGGCGCCGGACCGGGGAGCTGTTTTTT
>TRBD1|TRBV10-3|-|TRBJ1-1
CAISGQGNTEAFF
TGTGCCATCAGTGGACAGGGAAACACTGAAGCTTTCTTT
>TRBD2|TRBV7-2|-|TRBJ2-5
CASTFSGAETQYF
TGTGCCAGCACCTTTAGCGGGGCAGAGACCCAGTACTTC
>-|TRBV7-6|-|TRBJ1-5
CASSLWGGSNQPQHF
TGTGCCAGCAGCTTGTGGGGGGGTAGCAATCAGCCCCAGCATTTT
>-|TRBV25-1|-|TRBJ1-6
CASSERSTTVLHF
TGTGCCAGCAGTGAGCGGAGCACGACTGTCCTCCACTTT
>-|TRBV19|-|TRBJ1-5
CASSDPGPDQPQHF
TGTGCCAGTAGCGACCCGGGACCGGATCAGCCCCAGCATTTT
>TRBD1|TRBV28|-|TRBJ2-6
CASPSNGQGEAGANVLTF
TGTGCCAGCCCCTCGAACGGACAGGGAGAGGCTGGGGCCAACGTCCTGACTTTC
>TRBD1|TRBV5-1|few|TRBJ1-4
CASSPGTVEKLFF
TGCGCCAGCAGCCCAGGGACAGTTGAAAAACTGTTTTTT
>-|TRBV10-2|-|TRBJ1-5
CASSPVQGSNQPQHF
TGCGCCAGCAGTCCGGTACAGGGTAGCAATCAGCCCCAGCATTTT
>TRBD1|TRBV19|-|TRBJ1-2
CASSGGQGARYGYTF
TGTGCCAGTAGTGGTGGACAGGGGGCGCGGTATGGCTACACCTTC
>-|TRBV6-5|-|TRBJ2-4
CASRLGSGVGNIQYF
TGTGCCAGCAGGCTGGGGTCGGGGGTTGGAAACATTCAGTACTTC
>-|TRBV20-1|-|TRBJ1-1
CSARTGPEAFF
TGCAGTGCTCGTACAGGTCCTGAAGCTTTCTTT